This T cell receptor (beta chain) comes out of a study of OX40 agonist ivuxolimab in advanced cancers. Study in general: Partial responses, seen in three patients, involved one hepatocellular carcinoma and two cutaneous melanomas.

General study points: The antigens recognized by the expanded peripheral T cells, that is their antigen specificity, were not determined.

TCRdb keeps only in-frame clones here, not all; method: immunoSEQ multiplex PCR. Counted here are 73,000 or so clones, 82% occurring once; the ten biggest clones make up approximately 0.4%. Germline assignment: CDR1 SEHNR and CDR2 FQNEAQ (reference sequence). V lost 5 bases and J 0 bases, leaving 21 bases between the germline ends. The CDR3 sequence is 18 residues long. A word on this clone: No antigen is known for it.

This chain connects TRBV7-9 to TRBJ2-3; D tentatively fits TRBD1 or TRBD2 (5 bases each). The sequences come from CD4+ or CD8+ T cells sorted from blood, collected in a trial of the OX40 agonist ivuxolimab. The clonotype was recovered from an adult with an advanced solid tumor such as melanoma, head and neck, liver or kidney cancer. This chain's CDR3 is CASSRYQPRGVSTDTQYF. In nucleotides, the CDR3 is TGTGCCAGCAGCCGATATCAACCACGAGGGGTCAGCACAGATACGCAGTATTTT.